This T cell receptor (beta chain) appears in the sequencing data of a study of cytotoxic CD8 clonotypes in ibrutinib-treated CLL. Study information: Patients attained 25 or so partial and 2 complete responses; at median around 63 months, approximately 14 remained remitted while 12 progressed. Overall study results and limits: The study found public clonotypes uncommon, contracting or stable on treatment.

Sequenced by immunoSEQ multiplex PCR; TCRdb stores in-frame clones only, minus some. The table shows about 68,000 clones, with around 82% occurring only once. With regard to this clone: Its matching antigen is unknown.

CDR1 is MNHEY and CDR2 is SMNVEV in the germline V gene (reference sequence). V shed 0 bases and J 2 bases; nucleotides not matched to a gene: 4. The CDR3 sequence is 16 residues long. The sequenced sample was PBMCs, obtained at disease progression, from a patient treated with ibrutinib. This receptor was taken from a human donor with chronic lymphocytic leukemia. The chain is built from TRBV27 and TRBJ1-2; 9 nucleotides line up with TRBD1. The CDR3 protein is CASSLSWTGANYGYTF. The CDR3 DNA is TGTGCCAGCAGTTTATCCTGGACAGGGGCCAACTATGGCTACACCTTC.